This TCR beta chain was obtained from a study of T-cell reconstitution after alpha-beta-depleted transplantation in children. The CDR3 covers 17 residues. Per the germline V gene, CDR1 is MGHRA and CDR2 is YSYEKL. J was trimmed by 5 bases and V by 3 bases; bases with no gene match: 11. As it was prepared, the TCRbeta library received unique molecular identifiers. TCRdb reanalysed the PCR reads using MiXCR and keeps one entry per CDR3 protein. The profile shows a few hundred thousand distinct CDR3 sequences, around 10% of them singletons. Here the sequenced sample was PBMCs from the stem cell graft donor, taken from the stem cell graft. This TCR derives from a human donor who donated a stem cell graft to a child with acute lymphoblastic leukemia. The rearrangement links TRBV4-1 to TRBJ2-2; the match to TRBD2 covers 8 bases. This CDR3 is CASSHHPLSGGTGELFF. The CDR3, as DNA: TGCGCCAGCAGCCATCACCCACTATCGGGAGGGACCGGGGAGCTGTTTTTT.